Listed here are 8 T cell receptor beta chains from one sample, sequenced in a study of blood T cell repertoires in COVID-19. Libraries were prepared by immunoSEQ multiplex PCR; TCRdb keeps only in-frame clonotypes and omits some of them. The table includes 120,000 to 150,000 clones, more than 80% detected once. The sequenced material came from peripheral blood. These receptors came from a human donor in a cohort sampled during active COVID-19.

The J gene is TRBJ2-3, the V gene TRBV10-1; the D gene is possibly TRBD1 (6 bases). Germline V CDR1 and CDR2: WNHNN, SYGVQD (reference sequence). There are 18 residues in the CDR3. Trimming removed 4 bases from V and 3 bases from J, with 23 bases in between. CDR3 in amino acids: CASSAGDSDLLGTDTQYF. The CDR3 DNA follows: TGCGCCAGCAGTGCAGGGGATTCGGATCTTTTGGGGACAGATACGCAGTATTTT.

The CDR3 DNA follows: TGTGCCATCAGTGAACAGGGGGCAGATCAGCCCCAGCATTTT. Protein sequence: CAISEQGADQPQHF. The V call is TRBV10-3, the J call TRBJ1-5; 9 bases align to TRBD1. Germline CDR1 reads ENHRY; CDR2 reads SYGVKD. This CDR3 spans 14 amino acids. V was clipped by 3 bases and J by 5 bases; unmatched bases: 2.

The chain is built from TRBV11-1 and TRBJ2-3; 7 bases line up with TRBD2. The germline V gene encodes CDR1 SGHAT and CDR2 FQDESV (reference sequence). CDR3 size: 15 residues. V lost 7 bases, J lost 2 bases, and 9 bases stayed unmatched. The CDR3 region is CASNPASGDTDTQYF. Here the CDR3 DNA reads TGTGCCAGCAACCCCGCGAGCGGGGACACAGATACGCAGTATTTT.

This clone was detected only a few times. This rearrangement joins TRBV6-4 to TRBJ1-1, with D tentatively TRBD1 (6 bases). The germline CDR1 and CDR2 sequences are MRHNA and SNTAGT. V shed 6 bases and J shed 1 base, with 12 bases lying between them. The CDR3 extends over 14 amino acids. The CDR3 DNA follows: TGTGCCAGCAGGAAAACAGGGACGAACACTGAAGCTTTCTTT. Residues: CASRKTGTNTEAFF.

J is TRBJ2-5 and V is TRBV20-1; D possibly corresponds to TRBD2 (5 bases). Germline CDR1 reads DFQATT; CDR2 reads SNEGSKA (reference sequence). CDR3 size: 13 residues. The V gene lost 3 bases and the J gene lost 2 bases, with 10 bases spanning the gap. CDR3 loop: CSASVAFQETQYF. The CDR3 region has the DNA TGCAGTGCTAGTGTAGCGTTTCAAGAGACCCAGTACTTC.

The V call is TRBV11-3, the J call TRBJ2-5; 7 bases agree with TRBD1. The V gene's germline CDR1 is SGHNT and CDR2 YENEEA. V shed 4 bases and J 5 bases; nucleotides not matched to a gene: 10. This CDR3 contains 15 residues. This CDR3 reads CASSSTGAFRETQYF. CDR3 in DNA: TGTGCCAGCAGCTCTACAGGGGCCTTCAGGGAGACCCAGTACTTC.

The gene calls are TRBV11-2 and TRBJ2-1, with 15 bases fitting TRBD2. There are 16 residues in the CDR3. The germline V gene has CDR1 SGHAT and CDR2 FQNNGV. Trimming at V came to 6 bases and at J to 5 bases, leaving 5 bases not matched to a gene. The CDR3 reads CASRPGLAGGDNEQFF. DNA of the CDR3: TGTGCCAGCAGACCCGGACTAGCGGGAGGGGACAATGAGCAGTTCTTC.

V gene TRBV12-3 or TRBV12-4 combines with J gene TRBJ2-7, with a weak D call TRBD1 (6 bases). This CDR3 comprises 11 residues. Trimming took off 8 bases at V and 5 bases at J, with 10 bases between the two ends. The CDR3 nucleotides are TGTGCCAGCTCCTACAGGGACGAGCAGTACTTC. It specifies CASSYRDEQYF.